Listed below are T cell receptor beta chains from one sample, sequenced in a study of blood T cell repertoires in COVID-19. Sequenced by immunoSEQ multiplex PCR; TCRdb stores in-frame clones only, minus some. The repertoire holds tens of thousands of clones, about 87% seen once, with more than 1% in the top ten. Sequences were obtained from peripheral blood. These receptors all stem from a human donor in a cohort sampled during active COVID-19. Both conserved end residues are part of each CDR3. A D gene is named only where the DNA matches it firmly. A clone size is listed for some rows: how often the clone was seen (once, few, many), or a class if it is expanded.

d_gene	j_gene	abundance	v_gene	CDR3aa	CDR3nt
TRBD2	TRBJ2-7	NA	TRBV7-2	CASSSLAGGTYEQYF	TGTGCCAGCAGCTCACTAGCGGGAGGAACCTACGAGCAGTACTTC
NA	TRBJ2-1	NA	TRBV19	CASSIVSRGEQFF	TGTGCCAGTAGTATAGTATCCAGGGGTGAGCAGTTCTTC
TRBD1	TRBJ2-1	NA	TRBV29-1	CSVVQGTYNEQFF	TGCAGCGTCGTACAGGGGACCTACAATGAGCAGTTCTTC
TRBD1	TRBJ1-2	NA	TRBV28	CASSTGGRANYGYTF	TGTGCCAGCAGTACAGGGGGCCGAGCTAACTATGGCTACACCTTC
NA	TRBJ2-5	NA	TRBV18	CASSPKGERETQYF	TGTGCCAGCTCACCAAAGGGGGAAAGGGAGACCCAGTACTTC
NA	TRBJ2-1	NA	TRBV28	CASTLGGLGGNEQFF	TGTGCCAGCACTTTGGGGGGACTCGGGGGCAATGAGCAGTTCTTC
TRBD2	TRBJ2-2	NA	TRBV24-1	CATSDPSGRGNTGELFF	TGTGCCACCAGTGACCCTAGCGGGAGAGGAAACACCGGGGAGCTGTTTTTT
NA	TRBJ2-1	NA	TRBV2	CASSESYYEQFF	TGTGCCAGCAGTGAAAGTTACTATGAGCAGTTCTTC
TRBD1	TRBJ1-2	few	TRBV5-4	CASSRDRGRVSGGYTF	TGTGCCAGCAGCCGCGACAGGGGGCGCGTTTCGGGTGGCTACACCTTC
TRBD1	TRBJ2-3	once	TRBV29-1	CSVKGQGGTDTQYF	TGCAGCGTTAAGGGACAGGGTGGAACAGATACGCAGTATTTT
TRBD2	TRBJ2-7	NA	TRBV2	CASSYERGSSYEQYF	TGTGCCAGCAGTTATGAGCGGGGGAGCTCCTACGAGCAGTACTTC
NA	TRBJ1-2	once	TRBV1	CTSSQDHPSEVEGYTF	TGCACCAGCAGCCAAGATCATCCCTCCGAGGTGGAAGGCTACACCTTC
TRBD2	TRBJ2-2	NA	TRBV29-1	CSVPSDAGGTGELFF	TGCAGCGTCCCGTCTGACGCCGGGGGGACCGGGGAGCTGTTTTTT
TRBD1	TRBJ1-2	NA	TRBV6-1	CASSEAGQVIYGYTF	TGTGCCAGCAGTGAAGCGGGACAGGTGATCTATGGCTACACCTTC
NA	TRBJ1-2	NA	TRBV15	CATSGRDYGYTF	TGTGCCACCAGCGGCAGGGACTATGGCTACACCTTC
NA	TRBJ1-1	NA	TRBV10-2	CASSPGTNTEAFF	TGCGCCAGCAGTCCCGGTACTAACACTGAAGCTTTCTTT
TRBD1	TRBJ1-2	once	TRBV28	CASSLGTAPYGYTF	TGTGCCAGCAGTTTGGGGACAGCTCCTTATGGCTACACCTTC
NA	TRBJ1-5	once	TRBV19	CASSAQGGPSQPQHF	TGTGCCAGTAGTGCTCAAGGGGGACCATCCCAGCCCCAGCATTTT
TRBD2	TRBJ2-1	once	TRBV27	CASRLAGVGNEQFF	TGTGCCAGCCGACTAGCGGGAGTGGGCAATGAGCAGTTCTTC
TRBD1	TRBJ1-1	NA	TRBV29-1	CSAGGQGDTEAFF	TGCAGCGCTGGAGGACAGGGGGACACTGAAGCTTTCTTT
TRBD2	TRBJ2-1	NA	TRBV7-6	CASSLRGLAGGFSYNEQFF	TGTGCCAGCAGCTTAAGGGGTCTAGCGGGAGGCTTCTCCTACAATGAGCAGTTCTTC
TRBD2	TRBJ2-4	NA	TRBV27	CASSLSVAGSKNIQYF	TGTGCCAGCAGTTTATCGGTAGCGGGATCAAAAAACATTCAGTACTTC
TRBD2	TRBJ2-7	NA	TRBV3-1/TRBV3-2	CASSRGGSSYEQYF	TGTGCCAGCAGCCGAGGCGGGAGCTCCTACGAGCAGTACTTC
NA	TRBJ2-2	NA	TRBV27	CASSFLPGRGSVNTGELFF	TGTGCCAGCAGTTTTCTGCCGGGCAGGGGTTCCGTGAACACCGGGGAGCTGTTTTTT
TRBD1	TRBJ1-1	NA	TRBV7-9	CASRGQGVGEAFF	TGTGCCAGCAGGGGACAGGGGGTTGGGGAAGCTTTCTTT
TRBD1	TRBJ1-6	NA	TRBV28	CASSFTRDSLSPLHF	TGTGCCAGCAGTTTTACCCGGGACAGCCTTTCACCCCTCCACTTT
TRBD2	TRBJ2-7	NA	TRBV3-1/TRBV3-2	CASSQGLAGGGHEQYF	TGTGCCAGCAGCCAGGGACTAGCGGGAGGAGGCCACGAGCAGTACTTC
TRBD2	TRBJ2-1	NA	TRBV5-1	CASIPTSGHNEQFF	TGCGCCAGCATCCCGACTAGCGGCCACAATGAGCAGTTCTTC
NA	TRBJ1-2	few	TRBV19	CASSIDQAFYGYTF	TGTGCCAGTAGTATAGATCAAGCTTTCTATGGCTACACCTTC
NA	TRBJ1-6	NA	TRBV7-2	CASSLSGTSSYNSPLHF	TGTGCCAGCAGCTTATCAGGCACGAGCTCCTATAATTCACCCCTCCACTTT
TRBD2	TRBJ2-3	few	TRBV7-2	CASSLPTSGRADTQYF	TGTGCCAGCAGCTTACCCACTAGCGGGAGGGCAGATACGCAGTATTTT
NA	TRBJ2-3	NA	TRBV19	CASSISRDTTDTQYF	TGTGCCAGTAGTATTTCTCGAGATACCACAGATACGCAGTATTTT
NA	TRBJ1-2	NA	TRBV3-1/TRBV3-2	CASSQDGGGARGYTF	TGTGCCAGCAGCCAAGATGGCGGGGGCGCACGGGGCTACACCTTC
NA	TRBJ1-5	NA	TRBV27	CASSLMGGNNQPQHF	TGTGCCAGCAGTTTAATGGGGGGAAACAATCAGCCCCAGCATTTT
TRBD1	TRBJ2-3	NA	TRBV5-5	CASRRTGTGLIWTDTQYF	TGTGCCAGCAGGAGGACCGGGACAGGGTTGATATGGACAGATACGCAGTATTTT
TRBD1	TRBJ2-5	NA	TRBV27	CASSPGQGLSQYF	TGTGCCAGCAGTCCCGGACAGGGATTGTCCCAGTACTTC
TRBD2	TRBJ2-7	few	TRBV5-5	CASRPTSASSYEQYF	TGTGCCAGCAGACCAACTAGCGCTAGCTCCTACGAGCAGTACTTC
TRBD2	TRBJ2-2	NA	TRBV27	CASNGRYFPEKTSGTNTGELFF	TGTGCCAGCAATGGGAGGTATTTTCCTGAAAAGACTAGCGGGACTAACACCGGGGAGCTGTTTTTT
NA	TRBJ2-6	NA	TRBV28	CASSTHSSGANVLTF	TGTGCCAGCAGTACCCACAGCTCTGGGGCCAACGTCCTGACTTTC
NA	TRBJ2-3	NA	TRBV3-1/TRBV3-2	CASSPGGASTDTQYF	TGTGCCAGCAGCCCGGGCGGGGCTAGCACAGATACGCAGTATTTT
NA	TRBJ1-3	NA	TRBV7-9	CASSPRDFSGNTIYF	TGTGCCAGCAGCCCTCGGGATTTCTCTGGAAACACCATATATTTT